This TCR beta chain was documented in a study of T-cell memory formation after mild COVID-19. The germline V gene has CDR1 MNHEY and CDR2 SVGAGI. This CDR3 spans 14 amino acids. V lost 2 bases to trimming and J lost 8 bases, with 12 bases between them. Each CDR3 protein is one row after TCRdb ran MiXCR on the 5' RACE reads. The table has about 430,000 distinct CDR3 sequences, roughly 18% seen once. This sequence originates from a man younger than 35 who had mild COVID-19 (a few samples of this study predate the infection). Cell type and time point are not known. Specimen: PBMCs or a T cell subset sorted from them (not recorded which). The chain combines TRBV6-5 with TRBJ2-2; the D is unclear. CDR3: CASSYTGLGGELFF. In DNA, the CDR3 is TGTGCCAGCAGTTACACCGGGTTGGGTGGGGAGCTGTTTTTT.